The T cell receptor (beta chain) under discussion was sequenced for a study of neurological immune-mediated disorders. Study results and caveats: TCR-beta repertoires seemed private in all groups, with no expanded CDR3 amino acid sequences shared.

The authors made cDNA by 5'RACE with 10-nucleotide random UMIs. Over 160 million TCR-beta sequences from 15-18 subjects were obtained in each sequencing run. Each CDR3 protein gets one entry after TCRdb re-called the 5' RACE reads with MiXCR. The data contain 55,000 to 70,000 distinct CDR3 sequences, around a tenth of them seen just once; the ten biggest clones take up approximately 6.6%. V was cut by 1 base and J by 3 bases, with 7 bases left in between. The CDR3 consists of 13 residues. Per germline, CDR1 LGHNA and CDR2 YSLEER. This clonotype appeared many times. What it binds is not known. Time point noted: longitudinal time-point 1 (baseline).

The J gene is TRBJ2-7, the V gene TRBV4-3; D is ambiguous. This clonotype was sampled from a male donor with HTLV-1-associated myelopathy (HAM/TSP). The specimen sequenced was PBMCs. CDR3 in amino acids: CASSQVRFYEQYF. Written as DNA, the CDR3 is TGCGCCAGCAGCCAAGTCAGATTCTACGAGCAGTACTTC.